This record looks at one T cell receptor beta chain sequence and its context. It has no known antigen specificity. No base qualities exist here, and no much larger clone lies one base off it. This sample is part of a study of human T cells and chemical hapten exposure (dated by TCRdb to about 2021). Looking at the study overall: For sensitization, 2% DPC in acetone was applied to an approximately 2 cm by approximately 2 cm area of upper inner arm skin. Under 30 alopecia patients gave blood for TCR sequencing at one to four time points (pre-sensitization, 2, 6 and 24 weeks). Libraries were pooled for sequencing, and variation in per-sample TCR yields was attributed mainly to small differences in library volumes within the pool. Alopecia areata with under or over 50% scalp involvement, alopecia totalis and alopecia universalis were represented in the patient cohort, which was mostly female. In alopecia patients, the study followed how the peripheral blood TCR repertoire changed in vivo over primary and secondary sensitization to diphenylcyclopropenone (DPC), a hapten. Blood was sampled from patients pre-sensitization (week 0) and at 2, 6 and about 24 weeks after DPC sensitization. Patch tests used Finn chambers with 0.01% DPC on the upper back, scored after 6 days by International Contact Dermatitis Research Group standards. Patients additionally received weekly therapeutic DPC doses to the scalp throughout the approximately 22-week study period.

Explained via the paper, the time point label denotes: pre-sensitization, week 0. The sample's treatment or condition label is to be understood as: therapeutic diphenylcyclopropenone sensitization with weekly scalp DPC. At each patch-test visit, blood was drawn before the patch test was applied. Patients were considered eligible if aged 18 to 70, diagnosed with alopecia and deemed suitable for DPC therapy, and patients were excluded if pregnant. Total RNA was extracted from unfractionated whole blood collected in Tempus Blood RNA tubes. Preparation of the library involved RACE. The data were produced on a NextSeq 500. During library preparation, unique molecular identifiers were attached to individual cDNA molecules so that TCRs could be counted in a quantitative, reproducible way. From each blood RNA sample, both TCR alpha and TCR beta chains were sequenced. As for the authors' bioinformatics: The median number of TCRs per sample was roughly 94,000, ranging from roughly 20,000 to 700,000. The Decombinator software suite was used to annotate V, J and CDR3 in the TCR reads. For PS versus PT1 abundance plots, all samples were subsampled to the same number of TCRs (28,000). TCRs were defined as expanded if absent before sensitization and observed at least eight times at the 2-week time point. TCRdb took the public reads, trimmed them with fastp at Q25, ran MiXCR for clone calling and kept in-frame beta chains. Rows are combined by CDR3 protein, so each entry shows the most common genes and DNA. These V and J calls are TCRdb output, not the study's own analysis. This sample holds around 350,000 distinct CDR3 sequences; about 5% were observed only once. The top ten clones comprise around 8.6% of the sample.

Broad study findings and their caveats: Significantly more large CDR3 similarity clusters were formed by expanded TCRs than by pre-sensitization or healthy control sets, consistent with antigen-driven responses. After repeated subsampling, changes were observed in the strength of the expansion versus patch-test correlation and in the threshold at which the correlation became significant. Alopecia, a presumed autoimmune disease, was present in all patients, so the immune response of the patients might differ from that of healthy individuals. Patch test score correlated positively with the number of PT1 expanded TCRs, reaching significance at thresholds 8, 16 and 32 but not at 4. The number of TCRs above 1 in 1000 frequency did not change with DPC sensitization; there was no evidence of global repertoire structure alterations.

Per the germline V gene, LGHNA is the CDR1 and YNFKEQ is the CDR2. Counted from cysteine to phenylalanine, this CDR3 has 15 amino acids. Of all the DNA, just the CDR3 is kept, 45 bases in frame from base 1. V is pruned by 0 bases and J by 2 bases, leaving 3 bases of the junction without a gene match. This receptor was obtained from a woman between 18 and 30 years old with alopecia areata. Some clones in this sample may be carry-over from other donors' samples. Recombination joined TRBV4-2 with TRBJ1-2, with 7 bases in between that match TRBD1. The sequencing used whole blood, collected in connection with sensitization to the hapten diphenylcyclopropenone (DPC). The sequenced DNA is TGTGCCAGCAGCCAAGATCTGACAGGGAACTATGGCTACACCTTC. This encodes CASSQDLTGNYGYTF.